A few counts support the clone carrying this T cell receptor beta chain. The sorted Tregs were CD4+CD25+CD127-/low cells. A single record per CDR3 protein comes from TCRdb applying MiXCR to the 5' RACE reads. The sample contains about 42,000 distinct CDR3 sequences, approximately 22% of which appear only once. There are 15 residues in the CDR3. Germline assignment: CDR1 DFQATT and CDR2 SNEGSKA (reference sequence). Trimming cost V 0 bases and J 2 bases, with 14 bases left between them. The rearrangement joins TRBV20-1 to TRBJ2-7; maybe TRBD1 (5 bases). This TCR came from a female donor with breast cancer. Sequenced input: Tregs sorted from blood. CDR3 bases: TGCAGTGCTAGAGATCTAAGGGGAAGGACCTACGAGCAGTACTTC. Protein: CSARDLRGRTYEQYF.